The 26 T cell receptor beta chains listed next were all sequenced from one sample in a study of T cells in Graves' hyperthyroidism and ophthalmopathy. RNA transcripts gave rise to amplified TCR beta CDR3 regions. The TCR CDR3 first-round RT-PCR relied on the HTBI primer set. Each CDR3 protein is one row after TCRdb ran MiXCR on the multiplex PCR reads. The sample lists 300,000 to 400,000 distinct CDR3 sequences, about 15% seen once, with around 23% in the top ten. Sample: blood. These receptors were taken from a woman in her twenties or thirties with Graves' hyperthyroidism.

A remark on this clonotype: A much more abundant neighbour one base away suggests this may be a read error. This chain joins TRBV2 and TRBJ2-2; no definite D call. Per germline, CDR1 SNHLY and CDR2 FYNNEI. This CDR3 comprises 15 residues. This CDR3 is CASSDTAGNTRELFF. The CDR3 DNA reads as TGTGCCAGCAGCGACACCGCAGGAAACACCAGGGAGCTGTTTTTT.

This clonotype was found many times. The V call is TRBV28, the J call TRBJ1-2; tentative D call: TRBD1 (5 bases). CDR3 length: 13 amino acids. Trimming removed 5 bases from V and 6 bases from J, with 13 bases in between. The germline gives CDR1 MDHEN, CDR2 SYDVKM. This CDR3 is CASSATGADGYTF. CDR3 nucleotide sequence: TGTGCCAGCAGTGCAACTGGGGCGGATGGCTACACCTTC.

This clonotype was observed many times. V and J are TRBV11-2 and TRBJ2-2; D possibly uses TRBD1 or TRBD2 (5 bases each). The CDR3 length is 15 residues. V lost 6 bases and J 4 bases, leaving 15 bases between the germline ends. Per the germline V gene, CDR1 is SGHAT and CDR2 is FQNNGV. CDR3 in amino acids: CASSGGVGPTGELFF. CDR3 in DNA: TGTGCCAGCAGTGGGGGAGTTGGACCCACCGGGGAGCTGTTTTTT. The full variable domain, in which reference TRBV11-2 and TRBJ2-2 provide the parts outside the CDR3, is EAGVAQSPRYKIIEKRQSVAFWCNPISGHATLYWYQQILGQGPKLLIQFQNNGVVDDSQLPKDRFSAERLKGVDSTLKIQPAKLEDSAVYLCASSGGVGPTGELFFGEGSRLTVL.

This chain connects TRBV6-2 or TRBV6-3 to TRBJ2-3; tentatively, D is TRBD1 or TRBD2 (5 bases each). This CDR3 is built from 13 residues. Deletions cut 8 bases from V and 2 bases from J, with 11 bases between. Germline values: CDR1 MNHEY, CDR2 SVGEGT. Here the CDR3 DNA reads TGTGCCAGCCAGACTGGGACCACAGATACGCAGTATTTT. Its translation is CASQTGTTDTQYF.

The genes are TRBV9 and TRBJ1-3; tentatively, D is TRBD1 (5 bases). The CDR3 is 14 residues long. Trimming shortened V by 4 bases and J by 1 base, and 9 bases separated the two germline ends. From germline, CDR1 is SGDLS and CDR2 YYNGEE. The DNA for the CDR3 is TGTGCCAGCAGCTCGTGGGGGTCTGGAAACACCATATATTTT. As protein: CASSSWGSGNTIYF. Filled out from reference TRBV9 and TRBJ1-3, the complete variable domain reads DSGVTQTPKHLITATGQRVTLRCSPRSGDLSVYWYQQSLDQGLQFLIQYYNGEERAKGNILERFSAQQFPDLHSELNLSSLELGDSALYFCASSSWGSGNTIYFGEGSWLTVV.

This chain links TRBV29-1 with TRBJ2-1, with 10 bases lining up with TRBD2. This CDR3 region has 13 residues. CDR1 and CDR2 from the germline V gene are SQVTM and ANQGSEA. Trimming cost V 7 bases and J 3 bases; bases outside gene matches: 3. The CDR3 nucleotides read TGCAGCGAATTAGCGGGAGGCTACAATGAGCAGTTCTTC. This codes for CSELAGGYNEQFF.

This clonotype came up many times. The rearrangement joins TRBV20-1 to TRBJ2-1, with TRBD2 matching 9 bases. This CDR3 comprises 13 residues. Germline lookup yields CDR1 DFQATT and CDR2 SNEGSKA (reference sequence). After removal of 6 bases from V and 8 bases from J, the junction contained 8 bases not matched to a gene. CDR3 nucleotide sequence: TGCAGTGCGCGGGGTAGCGGGAGCTATGAGCAGTTCTTC. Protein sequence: CSARGSGSYEQFF.

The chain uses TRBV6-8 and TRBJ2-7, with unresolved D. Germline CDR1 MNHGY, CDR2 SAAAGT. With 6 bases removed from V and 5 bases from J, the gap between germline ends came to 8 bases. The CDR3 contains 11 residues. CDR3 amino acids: CASRQYHEQYF. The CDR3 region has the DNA TGTGCCAGCAGGCAGTACCACGAGCAGTACTTC.

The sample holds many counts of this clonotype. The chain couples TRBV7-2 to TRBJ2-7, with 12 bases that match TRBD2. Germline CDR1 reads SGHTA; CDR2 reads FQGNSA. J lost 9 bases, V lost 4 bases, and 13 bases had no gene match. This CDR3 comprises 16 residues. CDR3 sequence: CASSSRTSGTRAVQYF. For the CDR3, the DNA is TGTGCCAGCAGCTCCAGGACTAGCGGGACCCGTGCTGTGCAGTACTTC.

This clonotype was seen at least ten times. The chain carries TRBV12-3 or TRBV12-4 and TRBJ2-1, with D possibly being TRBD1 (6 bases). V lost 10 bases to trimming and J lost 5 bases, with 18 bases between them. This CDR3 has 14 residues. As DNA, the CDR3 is TGTGCCACTCTCCCGGGACAAAGCGACAATGAGCAGTTCTTC. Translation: CATLPGQSDNEQFF.

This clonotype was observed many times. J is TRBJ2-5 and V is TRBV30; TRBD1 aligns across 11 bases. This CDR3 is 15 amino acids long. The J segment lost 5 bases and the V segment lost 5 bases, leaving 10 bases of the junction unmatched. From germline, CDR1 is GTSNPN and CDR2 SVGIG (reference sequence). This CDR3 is CAWGSLGTGGETQYF. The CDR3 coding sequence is TGTGCCTGGGGTAGTCTGGGGACAGGGGGGGAGACCCAGTACTTC.

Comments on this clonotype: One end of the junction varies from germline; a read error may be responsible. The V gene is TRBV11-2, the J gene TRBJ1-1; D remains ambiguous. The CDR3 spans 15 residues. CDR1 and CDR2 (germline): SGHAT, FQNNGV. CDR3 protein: CASSLASGPNTEALF. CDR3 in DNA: TGCGCCAGCAGCCTCGCCTCCGGACCAAACACTGAAGCTCTCTTT.

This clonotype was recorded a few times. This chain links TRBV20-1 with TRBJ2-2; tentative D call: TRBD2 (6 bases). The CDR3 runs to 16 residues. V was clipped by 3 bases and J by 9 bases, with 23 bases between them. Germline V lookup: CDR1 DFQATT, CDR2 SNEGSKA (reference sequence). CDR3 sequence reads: CSARPSGRFRGRELFF. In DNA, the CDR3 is TGCAGTGCTAGGCCCAGCGGGCGTTTTAGGGGTCGGGAGCTGTTTTTT.

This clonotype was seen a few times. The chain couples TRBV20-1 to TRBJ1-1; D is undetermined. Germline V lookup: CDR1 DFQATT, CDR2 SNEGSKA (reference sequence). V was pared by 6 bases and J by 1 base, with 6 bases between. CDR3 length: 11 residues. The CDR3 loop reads CSAERNTEAFF. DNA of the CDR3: TGCAGTGCCGAGAGGAACACTGAAGCTTTCTTT.

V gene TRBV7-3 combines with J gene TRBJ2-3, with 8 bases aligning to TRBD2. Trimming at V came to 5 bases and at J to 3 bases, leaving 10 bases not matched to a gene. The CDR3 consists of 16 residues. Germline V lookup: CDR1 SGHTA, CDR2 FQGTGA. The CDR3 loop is CASSATGTRLTDTQYF. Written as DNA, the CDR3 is TGTGCCAGCAGCGCTACCGGGACTAGATTGACAGATACGCAGTATTTT.

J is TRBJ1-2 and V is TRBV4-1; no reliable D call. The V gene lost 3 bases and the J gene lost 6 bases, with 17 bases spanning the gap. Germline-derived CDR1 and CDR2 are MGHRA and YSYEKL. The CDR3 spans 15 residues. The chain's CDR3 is CASSQVTEQRNGYTF. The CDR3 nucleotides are TGCGCCAGCAGCCAGGTTACCGAACAAAGAAATGGCTACACCTTC.

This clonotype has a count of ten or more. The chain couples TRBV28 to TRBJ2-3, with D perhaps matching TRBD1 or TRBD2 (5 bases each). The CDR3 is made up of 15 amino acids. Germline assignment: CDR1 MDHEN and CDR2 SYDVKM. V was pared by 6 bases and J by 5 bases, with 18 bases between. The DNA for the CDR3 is TGTGCCAGCAGCCCCCTTGGGCAGGGAGTAGATACGCAGTATTTT. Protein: CASSPLGQGVDTQYF.

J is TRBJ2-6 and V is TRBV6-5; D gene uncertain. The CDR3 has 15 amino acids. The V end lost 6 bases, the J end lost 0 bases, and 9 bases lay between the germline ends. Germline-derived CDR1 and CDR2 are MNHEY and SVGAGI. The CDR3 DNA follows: TGTGCCAGCAGCTACGGATCCTCTGGGGCCAACGTCCTGACTTTC. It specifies CASSYGSSGANVLTF.

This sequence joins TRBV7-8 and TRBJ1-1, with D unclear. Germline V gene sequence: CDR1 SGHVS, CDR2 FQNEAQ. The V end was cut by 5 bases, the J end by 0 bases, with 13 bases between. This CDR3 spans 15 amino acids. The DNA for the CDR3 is TGTGCCAGCAGCACCCGACGGACTTTGAACACTGAAGCTTTCTTT. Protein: CASSTRRTLNTEAFF.

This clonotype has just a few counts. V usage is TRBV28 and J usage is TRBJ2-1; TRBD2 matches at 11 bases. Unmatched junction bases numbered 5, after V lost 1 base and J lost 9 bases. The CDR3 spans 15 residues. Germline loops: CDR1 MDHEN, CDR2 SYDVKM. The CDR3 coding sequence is TGTGCCAGCAGTTTATTCCTAGCGGGAGGTTTTGAGCAGTTCTTC. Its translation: CASSLFLAGGFEQFF. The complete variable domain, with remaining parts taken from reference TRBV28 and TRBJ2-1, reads DVKVTQSSRYLVKRTGEKVFLECVQDMDHENMFWYRQDPGLGLRLIYFSYDVKMKEKGDIPEGYSVSREKKERFSLILESASTNQTSMYLCASSLFLAGGFEQFFGPGTRLTVL.

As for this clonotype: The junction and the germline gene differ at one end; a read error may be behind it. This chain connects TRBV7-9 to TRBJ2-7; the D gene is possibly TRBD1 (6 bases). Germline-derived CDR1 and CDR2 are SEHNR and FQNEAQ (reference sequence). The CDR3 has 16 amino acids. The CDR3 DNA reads TGTGCCAGCAGCGGCGGACAGTCTAAAAGCTCCTACGAGCAGTACTTT. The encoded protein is CASSGGQSKSSYEQYF.

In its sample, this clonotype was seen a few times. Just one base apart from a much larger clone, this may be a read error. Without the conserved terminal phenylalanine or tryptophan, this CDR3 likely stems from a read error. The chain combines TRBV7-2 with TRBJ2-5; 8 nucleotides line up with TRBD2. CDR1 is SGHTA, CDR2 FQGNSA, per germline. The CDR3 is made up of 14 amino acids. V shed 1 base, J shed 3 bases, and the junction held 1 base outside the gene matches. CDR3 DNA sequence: TGTGCCAGCAGCTTAGTGACTAGCGAAGAGACCCAGTACCTC. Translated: CASSLVTSEETQYL.

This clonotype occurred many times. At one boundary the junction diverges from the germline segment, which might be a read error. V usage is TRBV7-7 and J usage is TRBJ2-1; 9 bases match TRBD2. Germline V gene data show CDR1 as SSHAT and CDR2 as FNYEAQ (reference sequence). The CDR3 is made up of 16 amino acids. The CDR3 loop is CASSLDSSSGADKQFF. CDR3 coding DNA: TGTGCTAGCAGCTTAGACTCCTCTAGCGGGGCCGATAAGCAGTTCTTC.

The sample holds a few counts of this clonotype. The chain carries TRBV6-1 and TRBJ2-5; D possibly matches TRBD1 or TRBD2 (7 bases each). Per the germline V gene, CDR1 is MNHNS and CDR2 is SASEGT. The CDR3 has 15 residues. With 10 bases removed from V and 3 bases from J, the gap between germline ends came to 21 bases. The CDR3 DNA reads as TGTGCCACCCCGCCGAACAGGGGAGGGGAAGAGACCCAGTACTTC. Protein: CATPPNRGGEETQYF.

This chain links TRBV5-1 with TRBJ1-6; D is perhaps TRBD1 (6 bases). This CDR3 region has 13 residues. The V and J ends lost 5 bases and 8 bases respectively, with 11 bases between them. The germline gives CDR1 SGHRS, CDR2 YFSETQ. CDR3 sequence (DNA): TGCGCCAGCAGAGGGGGGGATGATTCACCCCTCCACTTT. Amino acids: CASRGGDDSPLHF.

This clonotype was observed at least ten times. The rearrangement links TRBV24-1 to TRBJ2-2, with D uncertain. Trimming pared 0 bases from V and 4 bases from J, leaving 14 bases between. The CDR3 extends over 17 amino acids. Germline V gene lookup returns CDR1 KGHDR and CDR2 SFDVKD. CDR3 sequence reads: CATSDLRLTQGTGELFF. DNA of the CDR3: TGTGCCACCAGTGATTTGAGGCTGACCCAAGGCACCGGGGAGCTGTTTTTT.